This is a list of T cell receptor beta chains from one sample in a study of T cell changes during pregnancy in multiple sclerosis. The method was immunoSEQ multiplex PCR; TCRdb's version includes in-frame clones alone and lacks a portion of them. The sample records 60,000 to 90,000 clones, around nine tenths being singletons. Sequencing was performed on peripheral blood, taken in the first trimester of pregnancy. The receptors stem from a female donor in good health, enrolled as a control in a pregnancy study. Both conserved end residues are part of each CDR3. The D gene is left open where the match is weak. The size of a clone is reported for some rows only, either as once, few or many, or as a class for expanded clones.

d_gene: TRBD2
v_gene: TRBV7-6
abundance: .
j_gene: TRBJ2-7
CDR3aa: CASSFAPSGDYEQYF
CDR3nt: TGTGCCAGCAGTTTCGCCCCTAGCGGAGACTACGAGCAGTACTTC

d_gene: .
v_gene: TRBV7-9
abundance: .
j_gene: TRBJ1-1
CDR3aa: CASSTEGRNTEAFF
CDR3nt: TGTGCCAGCAGCACCGAGGGCAGAAACACTGAAGCTTTCTTT

d_gene: .
v_gene: TRBV5-1
abundance: .
j_gene: TRBJ1-1
CDR3aa: CASSSQGTTEAFF
CDR3nt: TGCGCCAGCAGCTCCCAGGGGACCACTGAAGCTTTCTTT

d_gene: .
v_gene: TRBV29-1
abundance: once
j_gene: TRBJ1-2
CDR3aa: CSVMWISGYGYTF
CDR3nt: TGCAGCGTTATGTGGATCTCGGGCTATGGCTACACCTTC

d_gene: .
v_gene: TRBV19
abundance: .
j_gene: TRBJ1-2
CDR3aa: CASSTLAGGYGYTF
CDR3nt: TGTGCCAGTAGTACCCTAGCGGGGGGCTATGGCTACACCTTC

d_gene: TRBD2
v_gene: TRBV30
abundance: .
j_gene: TRBJ2-1
CDR3aa: CASIAGVSNEQFF
CDR3nt: TGTGCCAGTATAGCGGGAGTCTCCAATGAGCAGTTCTTC

d_gene: .
v_gene: TRBV7-2
abundance: .
j_gene: TRBJ2-2
CDR3aa: CASSPNGGYNTGELFF
CDR3nt: TGTGCCAGCAGCCCCAATGGGGGGTATAACACCGGGGAGCTGTTTTTT

d_gene: .
v_gene: TRBV15
abundance: .
j_gene: TRBJ2-3
CDR3aa: CATSSGRGRKADTQYF
CDR3nt: TGTGCCACCAGCAGTGGCAGGGGCCGGAAGGCAGATACGCAGTATTTT

d_gene: .
v_gene: TRBV1
abundance: .
j_gene: TRBJ2-7
CDR3aa: CTSSQEIPSSYEQYF
CDR3nt: TGCACCAGCAGCCAAGAGATTCCTAGCTCCTACGAGCAGTACTTC

d_gene: .
v_gene: TRBV2
abundance: .
j_gene: TRBJ2-5
CDR3aa: CASSATARQETQYF
CDR3nt: TGTGCCAGCAGTGCCACAGCTCGCCAAGAGACCCAGTACTTC

d_gene: TRBD1
v_gene: TRBV7-9
abundance: .
j_gene: TRBJ2-2
CDR3aa: CASSRDRSGNTGELFF
CDR3nt: TGTGCCAGCAGCAGGGACAGGTCTGGGAACACCGGGGAGCTGTTTTTT

d_gene: .
v_gene: TRBV28
abundance: few
j_gene: TRBJ2-6
CDR3aa: CASMSSGANVLTF
CDR3nt: TGTGCCAGCATGAGCTCTGGGGCCAACGTCCTGACTTTC

d_gene: TRBD2
v_gene: TRBV28
abundance: .
j_gene: TRBJ2-7
CDR3aa: CASTEGGRAYEQYF
CDR3nt: TGTGCCAGCACTGAAGGCGGGAGGGCCTACGAGCAGTACTTC

d_gene: .
v_gene: TRBV30
abundance: .
j_gene: TRBJ2-7
CDR3aa: CAQGHSYEQYF
CDR3nt: TGTGCCCAGGGACATTCCTACGAGCAGTACTTC

d_gene: .
v_gene: TRBV28
abundance: .
j_gene: TRBJ2-7
CDR3aa: CASSRVGRGREYEQYF
CDR3nt: TGTGCCAGCAGCCGGGTCGGGAGAGGAAGAGAGTACGAGCAGTACTTC

d_gene: .
v_gene: TRBV5-1
abundance: .
j_gene: TRBJ2-1
CDR3aa: CASSLAASDYNEQFF
CDR3nt: TGCGCCAGCAGCTTGGCCGCTAGCGACTACAATGAGCAGTTCTTC

d_gene: .
v_gene: TRBV7-8
abundance: .
j_gene: TRBJ2-2
CDR3aa: CASSLQVGAGELFF
CDR3nt: TGTGCCAGCAGCTTGCAGGTGGGAGCCGGGGAGCTGTTTTTT

d_gene: TRBD2
v_gene: TRBV6-5
abundance: .
j_gene: TRBJ2-1
CDR3aa: CASRVTSANNEQFF
CDR3nt: TGTGCCAGCAGGGTGACTAGCGCCAACAATGAGCAGTTCTTC

d_gene: TRBD1
v_gene: TRBV6-6
abundance: .
j_gene: TRBJ2-3
CDR3aa: CASRMIGTASTDTQYF
CDR3nt: TGTGCCAGCAGGATGATCGGGACAGCTAGCACAGATACGCAGTATTTT

d_gene: .
v_gene: TRBV6-5
abundance: once
j_gene: TRBJ2-7
CDR3aa: CASSYSQTGPYEQYF
CDR3nt: TGTGCCAGCAGTTACTCTCAAACAGGGCCCTACGAGCAGTACTTC

d_gene: TRBD1
v_gene: TRBV19
abundance: .
j_gene: TRBJ2-3
CDR3aa: CASSEDRIITDTQYF
CDR3nt: TGTGCCAGTAGTGAGGACAGGATAATCACAGATACGCAGTATTTT

d_gene: .
v_gene: TRBV2
abundance: .
j_gene: TRBJ2-2
CDR3aa: CASSEQGGTGELFF
CDR3nt: TGTGCCAGCAGTGAACAGGGAGGTACCGGGGAGCTGTTTTTT

d_gene: .
v_gene: TRBV28
abundance: .
j_gene: TRBJ2-3
CDR3aa: CASSLAKDSSGTDTQYF
CDR3nt: TGTGCCAGCAGTTTGGCTAAAGACTCTAGCGGCACAGATACGCAGTATTTT

d_gene: .
v_gene: TRBV6-4
abundance: .
j_gene: TRBJ1-5
CDR3aa: CASSPGAGGNQPQHF
CDR3nt: TGTGCCAGCAGCCCCGGGGCAGGAGGGAATCAGCCCCAGCATTTT

d_gene: TRBD1
v_gene: TRBV2
abundance: .
j_gene: TRBJ2-7
CDR3aa: CASSSSPGQSYEQYF
CDR3nt: TGTGCCAGCAGCTCTTCCCCGGGACAGTCCTACGAGCAGTACTTC

d_gene: .
v_gene: TRBV4-1
abundance: .
j_gene: TRBJ2-1
CDR3aa: CASSGGRTNNEQFF
CDR3nt: TGCGCCAGCAGCGGGGGGAGAACCAACAATGAGCAGTTCTTC

d_gene: .
v_gene: TRBV5-6
abundance: .
j_gene: TRBJ2-7
CDR3aa: CASSLVGQGTGEQYF
CDR3nt: TGTGCCAGCAGCTTGGTGGGGCAGGGGACGGGCGAGCAGTACTTC

d_gene: .
v_gene: TRBV27
abundance: .
j_gene: TRBJ2-1
CDR3aa: CASSYGLTGEQFF
CDR3nt: TGTGCCAGCAGTTACGGATTGACAGGAGAGCAGTTCTTC

d_gene: .
v_gene: TRBV6-1
abundance: .
j_gene: TRBJ1-2
CDR3aa: CATSRDFGYGYTF
CDR3nt: TGTGCCACTTCCAGGGATTTCGGCTATGGCTACACCTTC

d_gene: .
v_gene: TRBV7-2
abundance: .
j_gene: TRBJ2-3
CDR3aa: CASSVNERAFTDTQYF
CDR3nt: TGTGCCAGCAGCGTAAACGAGCGGGCCTTCACAGATACGCAGTATTTT

d_gene: TRBD2
v_gene: TRBV4-1
abundance: .
j_gene: TRBJ2-1
CDR3aa: CASSQEFGTSGDNEQFF
CDR3nt: TGCGCCAGCAGCCAAGAATTTGGGACTAGCGGGGACAATGAGCAGTTCTTC

d_gene: TRBD2
v_gene: TRBV27
abundance: .
j_gene: TRBJ2-7
CDR3aa: CATSSTSDYEQYF
CDR3nt: TGTGCCACCTCCTCCACTAGCGACTACGAGCAGTACTTC

d_gene: TRBD1
v_gene: TRBV7-2
abundance: .
j_gene: TRBJ2-1
CDR3aa: CASSPRDRPNEQFF
CDR3nt: TGTGCCAGCAGCCCAAGGGACAGACCCAATGAGCAGTTCTTC

d_gene: TRBD2
v_gene: TRBV5-1
abundance: .
j_gene: TRBJ2-7
CDR3aa: CASRGASGSSSYEQYF
CDR3nt: TGCGCCAGCCGGGGGGCTAGCGGGAGTAGCTCCTACGAGCAGTACTTC

d_gene: TRBD1
v_gene: TRBV28
abundance: once
j_gene: TRBJ2-7
CDR3aa: CASSWDRRLYEQYF
CDR3nt: TGTGCCAGCAGTTGGGACAGGCGTTTGTACGAGCAGTACTTC

d_gene: .
v_gene: TRBV4-1
abundance: .
j_gene: TRBJ2-5
CDR3aa: CASSQVGTLQETQYF
CDR3nt: TGCGCCAGCAGCCAAGTGGGGACACTCCAAGAGACCCAGTACTTC

d_gene: .
v_gene: TRBV9
abundance: .
j_gene: TRBJ1-2
CDR3aa: CASSENSHNYGYTF
CDR3nt: TGTGCCAGCAGCGAAAACAGCCATAACTATGGCTACACCTTC

d_gene: TRBD2
v_gene: TRBV4-1
abundance: .
j_gene: TRBJ2-3
CDR3aa: CASSQDGTSGRGF
CDR3nt: TGCGCCAGCAGCCAAGACGGGACTAGCGGGAGGGGATTT

d_gene: TRBD2
v_gene: TRBV5-1
abundance: .
j_gene: TRBJ2-7
CDR3aa: CASSLTSGSYEQYF
CDR3nt: TGCGCCAGCAGCCTGACTAGCGGTTCCTACGAGCAGTACTTC

d_gene: .
v_gene: TRBV5-8
abundance: .
j_gene: TRBJ2-7
CDR3aa: CASSLAQSKSYEQYF
CDR3nt: TGTGCCAGCAGCTTGGCTCAGTCGAAATCCTACGAGCAGTACTTC

d_gene: .
v_gene: TRBV27
abundance: .
j_gene: TRBJ1-5
CDR3aa: CASSLYGEGILQPQHF
CDR3nt: TGTGCCAGCAGTTTGTACGGGGAGGGGATTCTTCAGCCCCAGCATTTT

d_gene: .
v_gene: TRBV2
abundance: .
j_gene: TRBJ2-4
CDR3aa: CASSERGNIQYF
CDR3nt: TGTGCCAGCAGTGAACGGGGTAACATTCAGTACTTC

d_gene: TRBD2
v_gene: TRBV6-1
abundance: .
j_gene: TRBJ2-3
CDR3aa: CASNPLAGVGDTQYF
CDR3nt: TGTGCCAGCAATCCTCTAGCGGGAGTGGGAGATACGCAGTATTTT

d_gene: .
v_gene: TRBV19
abundance: .
j_gene: TRBJ2-5
CDR3aa: CASSIDGGTQYF
CDR3nt: TGTGCCAGTAGTATAGACGGGGGGACCCAGTACTTC

d_gene: .
v_gene: TRBV7-6
abundance: .
j_gene: TRBJ1-2
CDR3aa: CASRRLPGFYGYTF
CDR3nt: TGTGCCAGCAGAAGGCTCCCAGGGTTTTATGGCTACACCTTC

d_gene: .
v_gene: TRBV6-1
abundance: .
j_gene: TRBJ2-2
CDR3aa: CASSVLYRELFF
CDR3nt: TGTGCCAGCAGTGTACTCTATCGGGAGCTGTTTTTT

d_gene: TRBD1
v_gene: TRBV7-9
abundance: once
j_gene: TRBJ2-7
CDR3aa: CASSRDRLHEQYF
CDR3nt: TGTGCCAGCAGCCGGGACAGGTTGCACGAGCAGTACTTC

d_gene: .
v_gene: TRBV15
abundance: .
j_gene: TRBJ1-1
CDR3aa: CATSREQGGNTEAFF
CDR3nt: TGTGCCACCAGCAGAGAACAGGGTGGGAACACTGAAGCTTTCTTT

d_gene: .
v_gene: TRBV5-4
abundance: .
j_gene: TRBJ2-7
CDR3aa: CASSLEDNYEQYF
CDR3nt: TGTGCCAGCAGCCTTGAGGATAACTACGAGCAGTACTTC